This note documents a single T cell receptor beta chain sequence. Its cognate antigen has yet to be identified. Per-base quality was not reported, and no clone a single base away is much larger than it. The cohort consisted of 670 or so healthy bone marrow donors. At the time of sampling, every cohort member was nominally healthy, though immune exposures that went unrecorded were likely present. The donor tested CMV seropositive and was one of the 289 seropositive cohort members. A peripheral blood sample was provided by each donor, and peripheral blood mononuclear cells were used for TCR beta sequencing. The Qiagen DNeasy Blood Extraction Kit was used to extract genomic DNA from the blood cell samples. This sample is drawn from a study of cytomegalovirus exposure and HLA in healthy donors (dated by TCRdb to the late 2010s). For the study in its entirety: According to an earlier analysis of 550 to 750 of the donors, some 180 million T cells yielded 90 million to 140 million unique TCR beta sequences and more than 250 Gb of sequence data. An early release that covered about 600 HLA-typed donors contained 300 to 350 gigabases of sequencing data and around 80 million unique TCR sequences. Among the roughly 380 genotyped donors, 81% belonged to the genetic ancestry cluster associated with self-reported Caucasian donors. The study was designed to test whether signatures of past pathogen exposure could be identified by cataloging public T cell receptors. Using immunosequencing, the study profiled T cell repertoires from about 650 subjects and related those repertoires to cytomegalovirus serostatus. Along with the approximately 700-subject first cohort, a separate validation cohort of over a hundred different subjects was used. The study combined high-throughput TCR immunosequencing, statistical association of individual TCRs with disease status, and machine learning to predict cytomegalovirus infection status. In a later analysis, previously published TCR beta repertoires from 550 to 700 donors were re-analyzed and high-resolution HLA genotyping was added so that TCR occurrence patterns could be studied. Rather than drawing on any new phenotypic data, the later analysis identified candidate immune exposures from TCR beta sequences and the way those sequences occurred across donors. An earlier analysis of about 620 of the donors applied high-throughput TCR beta sequencing to assess whether each TCR beta V gene segment acted as functional or pseudogenic. Donor age, sex, ethnicity and CMV serostatus were collected together with the repertoire data. A later genetic analysis used genome-wide SNP genotypes for about three fifths of the 666 donors, treating that subset as a discovery cohort. All discovery cohort repertoires had been generated using a single sequencing platform. HLA typing covered class I and class II loci at four-digit resolution. The number of donors typed differed by locus, with about 629-640 for A, B, C, DRB1 and DQB1, approximately 500 for DQA1, 600 to 610 for DPA1, and over 400 for DPB1. Because of strong linkage in the cohort, five DR-DQ haplotypes were treated as single units for association and clustering. On average, over 200,000 unique TCR beta nucleotide sequences were sequenced per donor among 398 genotyped donors of the cohort, with around 19% of those sequences being non-productive.

CDR1 and CDR2, per the germline V gene (reference sequence), are SEHNR and FQNEAQ. The V end gives up 1 base and the J end 3 bases, leaving 2 bases in the junction not matched to a gene. The CDR3 measures 15 amino acids from cysteine to phenylalanine. Only the CDR3 region is kept as DNA, spanning 45 bases read in frame from base 1. Broader findings and caveats from the paper: According to a later analysis, parvovirus B19, influenza, CMV and Epstein-Barr virus appeared linked to several top co-occurrence clusters. Because some donors lacked HLA typing at each locus, the association tests relied only on the typed subset. In vitro tests confirmed that a few of the cytomegalovirus-associated TCR beta chains recognize cytomegalovirus antigens. According to a later genetic analysis, donors in an Asian-associated ancestry cluster had fewer N-insertions in productive TCRs than the approximately 650-donor mean. In a later analysis, TCR association rates were found to vary across HLA loci, with the most associated TCRs seen for DRB1 alleles and the fewest for HLA-C alleles. Linkage disequilibrium might explain the correlated functional status among segregating V segments, but an unknown experimental factor could not be excluded. Specific HLA alleles were associated with 15,000 to 20,000 TCR beta sequences at a false discovery rate of 0.05 in a later analysis. A further reported finding was that TCR beta sequences accurately predicted the HLA-A and HLA-B alleles for most subjects in the first cohort. Most CMV-associated TCR beta chains appeared to be HLA-restricted in a later analysis, and the HLA associations seemed to be driven largely by CMV exposure. When HLA alleles, especially DR and DQ, strongly co-occurred, TCR associations were difficult to assign to individual alleles. In a later analysis, HLA-associated TCR beta chains showed more clonal expansion and lower generation probabilities than non-associated chains that were equally common. Some IMGT-functional V segments, including TRBV6-2 and TRBV6-3, could not be distinguished by the 87-base-pair reads and were therefore excluded. The authors suggested that the approach could potentially be generalized to other disease states and immunological phenotypes. In a later genetic analysis, a missense DCLRE1C variant was associated with V-gene and J-gene trimming of TCR beta chains, and the association was replicated in an independent cohort. Across donors, most TCR sequences were observed very rarely, whereas some public TCRs were present in many individuals. The cohort was sequenced for TCR beta chains only, and without alpha or paired-chain data the features that could be detected were limited. Immune exposure information for the cohort was limited to CMV serostatus. A total of 150 to 200 TCR beta chains were listed by the study as associated with cytomegalovirus. In an earlier analysis of 450 to 750 of the donors, most TCR beta V segments appeared in productive rearrangements about 90% or about 30% of the time, broadly matching IMGT annotations. The classifier was reported to diagnose cytomegalovirus status with high specificity and sensitivity in both the original and validation cohorts. Because counts were too low, fewer than 20 rarely observed V segments, including chromosome 9 orphons, were excluded from the earlier analysis of 587 of the donors. Sequencing depth was assumed to be roughly uniform across donors in the presence/absence analyses, though that assumption may not hold. A cluster of highly shared sequence variants was judged likely to be a technical artifact of the sequencing pipeline.

Libraries came from the immunoSEQ multiplex PCR assay. A mixture of 60 forward primers for TCR Vbeta segments and 13 reverse primers for TCR Jbeta segments was used in the multiplex PCR. Amplification of the CDR3 region of rearranged TCR beta genes was performed with a multiplex PCR assay on genomic DNA. Amplified TCR beta libraries were sequenced as 87-base-pair reads on the Illumina HiSeq System. For the original study's pipeline: Across the 670 or so repertoires, a later analysis counted some 80 million unique TCR beta chains, roughly 11 million of which were shared by at least two donors. Raw reads were error-corrected and collapsed into unique sequences with a nearest-neighbor algorithm that merged closely related sequences to remove PCR and sequencing errors. V, D and J gene segments were assigned by aligning CDR3 sequences to IMGT reference sequences. Each retained sequence needed at least a six-nucleotide match to both a V gene segment and a J gene segment. A rearrangement was called productive if the CDR3 had no stop codons and remained in frame with V and J, and every other rearrangement was called non-productive. CDR3 was defined according to IMGT convention as the region running from the second conserved V-encoded cysteine to the conserved J-encoded phenylalanine. The earlier analysis of roughly 590 of the donors excluded any sequence lacking an unambiguous match to a single V gene segment. An earlier analysis of roughly 590 of the donors called V segments functional above 56.7% productive rearrangements and segregating when the between-donor standard deviation exceeded 5%. A statistical classification framework was built to diagnose cytomegalovirus status from the catalog of TCR beta chain sequences. A later analysis assigned V and J genes by comparing TCR nucleotide sequences with IMGT/GENE-DB human TR gene sequences. The TCRdist pipeline was used in a later analysis to assign CDR3 sequences and most-parsimonious VDJ recombination scenarios. In a later analysis, each TCR beta chain was defined by its CDR3 amino acid sequence together with its V-gene family, and reads lacking a unique V-gene family were excluded. To address suspected cross-contamination and a sequencing artifact, a later analysis removed 592 highly shared, low-generation-probability nucleotide sequences. A later analysis calculated a clonal expansion index for each public chain from normalized within-repertoire ranks of inferred template counts. In a later analysis, generation probabilities were computed using a VDJ recombination model fitted to out-of-frame rearrangements, and the results were checked against IGoR. In a later analysis, hypergeometric tests were used to score TCR-TCR, TCR-HLA and TCR-CMV co-occurrence, with a repertoire-size bias correction applied to TCR pairs. In a later analysis, false discovery rates were estimated by permuting HLA or CMV assignments 20 times. In a later analysis, co-occurring TCRs were grouped with DBSCAN, and TCRdist sequence similarity was added when clustering was performed within HLA-allele-positive subsets. For co-occurrence clustering, repertoires with fewer than 30,000 or more than 120,000 public chains were excluded, along with roughly 5 repertoires with anomalous nucleotide sharing. This is the immuneACCESS table as TCRdb keeps it, with only in-frame sequences that have V and J called. A part of the clones is gone; compared with another copy, unresolved V genes explain less than half, and the rest is unexplained. The V and J calls and clone size come from that table; D and trimming were worked out from the DNA. The sample table contains 90,000 or so clones; only one count was recorded for around 70% of them. The top ten constitute less than 15% of the sample.

The sequencing sample was made of PBMCs. The source of this sequence is a woman aged 50 to 65 in good health and CMV-seropositive. Recombination connected TRBV7-9 to TRBJ2-2; TRBD1 aligns with 7 central bases. The CDR3 in this case is CASSLDRGYTGELFF. The DNA sequence is given as TGTGCCAGCAGCTTAGACAGGGGCTACACCGGGGAGCTGTTTTTT.